This T cell receptor (beta chain) was identified during a study of beta chain features in type 1 diabetes. The sequenced template was cDNA made from the entire isolated RNA. Method: immunoSEQ multiplex PCR; TCRdb's copy keeps in-frame clones and lacks some. The sample holds 300,000 to 350,000 clones, roughly 8% seen once. After removal of 4 bases from V and 6 bases from J, the junction contained 3 bases not matched to a gene. In germline, CDR1 is SQVTM, CDR2 ANQGSEA. The CDR3 has 13 residues. The J gene is TRBJ2-7, the V gene TRBV29-1, with TRBD2 matching over 13 bases. Sequenced material: central memory CD4+ T cells from blood. This receptor was identified in a woman between 18 and 30 years old in good health. In DNA, the CDR3 is TGCAGCGTTGGGACTAGCGGGAGTGGCGAGCAGTACTTC. Translation: CSVGTSGSGEQYF.